Ten or more counts support the clone carrying this T cell receptor (beta chain). Per germline, CDR1 SGHNT and CDR2 YYREEE (reference sequence). The CDR3 runs to 15 residues. V was clipped by 4 bases and J by 0 bases, with 14 bases between them. Participants had their cohort set by participant-reported clinical history. Libraries were prepared by immunoSEQ multiplex PCR; TCRdb keeps only in-frame clonotypes and omits some of them. In the table there are around 240,000 clones, roughly nine tenths of which are singletons. The sample is drawn from a study of blood T cell repertoires in COVID-19. Study-wide background: Specimens from acute and convalescent COVID-19 originated in the United States, Italy and Spain.

Sequences were obtained from PBMCs or T cells enriched from blood (not recorded which). This clonotype was sampled from a human donor in a cohort exposed to, infected with or recovered from COVID-19 (not recorded which). The donor label of this sample is uncertain. This chain links TRBV5-4 with TRBJ2-7; tentatively, D is TRBD1 (5 bases). This CDR3 is CASSIKDKSSYEQYF. In nucleotides, the CDR3 is TGTGCCAGCAGCATTAAGGACAAGAGCTCCTACGAGCAGTACTTC.